A single sample is the source of the 5 T cell receptor beta chains below, sequenced in a study of molecular identifiers for immune sequencing clone quantification. From the PCR reads, TCRdb called clonotypes with MiXCR, one entry per CDR3 protein. The sample records 62,000 or so distinct CDR3 sequences, approximately 18% being singletons. The sample taken for sequencing was naive CD8+ T cells from blood, with Jurkat cell RNA spiked in. Subset defined: FACS-sorted CD8+CD4-CCR7+CD45RA+ naive T cells. Receptors were obtained from a human donor in good health. Some libraries in this study had Jurkat cell RNA spiked in.

On this clonotype itself: A much larger clone is a single base away; this may be a read error. The gene calls are TRBV28 and TRBJ1-6; TRBD1 might be the D (5 bases). With 3 bases removed from V and 10 bases from J, the gap between germline ends came to 22 bases. The CDR3 length is 17 residues. Germline loops: CDR1 MDHEN, CDR2 SYDVKM. The CDR3 spells CASSFLLYRKHGSPLHF. CDR3 bases: TGTGCCAGCAGTTTCTTACTCTACAGGAAGCATGGATCACCCCTCCACTTT.

As regards this clonotype: Since a much larger clone is just one base distant, this may be a read error. The J gene is TRBJ2-1, the V gene TRBV2; 7 nucleotides match TRBD1. The length of the CDR3 is 16 residues. Germline CDR1 is SNHLY and CDR2 is FYNNEI. V gave up 4 bases and J gave up 7 bases; unmatched junction bases: 13. CDR3 nucleotides: TGTGCCAGCAGTGTCGTTATGGACAGGATGGTGAATGAGCAGTTCTTC. Residues: CASSVVMDRMVNEQFF.

This chain's CDR3 is CSASLTSVSEQFF. CDR3 nucleotide sequence: TGCAGTGCTAGTTTGACGTCGGTTTCAGAGCAGTTCTTC. The chain has TRBV20-1 and TRBJ2-1; D is uncertain. V lost 3 bases and J lost 10, with 16 bases in between. The CDR3 totals 13 residues. From germline, CDR1 is DFQATT and CDR2 SNEGSKA (reference sequence).

The chain is built from TRBV25-1 and TRBJ2-7; D is unclear. V was pared by 3 bases and J by 6 bases, with 15 bases between. Looked up from germline, CDR1 is MGHDK and CDR2 is SYGVNS. The CDR3 loop spans 14 amino acids. The CDR3 bases are TGTGCCAGCAGTGACCCTCTCCTAGGGCGCGAGCAGTACTTC. This sequence encodes CASSDPLLGREQYF.

This clonotype has ten or more counts. The chain combines TRBV6-5 with TRBJ1-2, with D tentatively TRBD1 (6 bases). This CDR3 comprises 15 residues. The germline V and J ends were trimmed by 2 bases and 8 bases, with 18 bases remaining between them. CDR1 MNHEY and CDR2 SVGAGI come from the germline V gene. CDR3 nucleotide sequence: TGTGCCAGCAGTTACGGCCGGACAGCCTTTTCGGGCTACACCTTC. Translating it yields CASSYGRTAFSGYTF.